This record concerns one T cell receptor beta chain sequence. This entry comes from a study of T-cell memory formation after mild COVID-19. The CDR3 extends over 16 amino acids. Germline V gives CDR1 SGHTA, CDR2 FQGNSA. The ends were cut back, 2 bases at V and 8 bases at J, with 18 bases in the middle. TCRdb ran MiXCR on the 5' RACE reads and lists one entry per CDR3 protein. The data contain some 180,000 distinct CDR3 sequences, roughly 13% of them singletons. Specimen: PBMCs or a T cell subset sorted from them (not recorded which). The chain has TRBV7-2 and TRBJ1-4; maybe TRBD1 (5 bases). This TCR derives from a man in his late teens or twenties who had mild COVID-19 (a few samples of this study predate the infection). Cell type and time point are not known. The CDR3 spells CASSLQLQAGREKLFF. The DNA for the CDR3 is TGTGCCAGCAGCTTACAATTACAGGCCGGGCGAGAAAAACTGTTTTTT.